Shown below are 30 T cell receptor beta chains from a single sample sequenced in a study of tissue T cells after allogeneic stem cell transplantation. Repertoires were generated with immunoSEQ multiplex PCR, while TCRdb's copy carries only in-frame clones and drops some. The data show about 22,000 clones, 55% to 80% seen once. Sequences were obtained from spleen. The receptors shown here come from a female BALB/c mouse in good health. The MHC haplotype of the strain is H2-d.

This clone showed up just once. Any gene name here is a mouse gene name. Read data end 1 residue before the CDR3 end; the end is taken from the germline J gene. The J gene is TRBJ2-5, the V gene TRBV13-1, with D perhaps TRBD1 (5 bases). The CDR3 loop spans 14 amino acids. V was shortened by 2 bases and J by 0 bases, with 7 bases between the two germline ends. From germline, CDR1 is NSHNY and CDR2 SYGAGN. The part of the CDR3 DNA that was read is TGTGCCAGCAGTGACAGGGATAACCAAGACACCCAGTAC. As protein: CASSDRDNQDTQY. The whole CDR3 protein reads CASSDRDNQDTQYF.

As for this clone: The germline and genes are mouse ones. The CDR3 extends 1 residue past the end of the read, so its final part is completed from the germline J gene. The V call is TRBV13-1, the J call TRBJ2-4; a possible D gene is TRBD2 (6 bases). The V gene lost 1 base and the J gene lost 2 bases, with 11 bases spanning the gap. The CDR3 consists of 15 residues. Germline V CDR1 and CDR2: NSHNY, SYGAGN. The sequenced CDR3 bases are TGTGCCAGCAGTGATACCGGACTGTTTCAAAACACCTTGTAC. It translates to CASSDTGLFQNTLY. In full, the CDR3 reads CASSDTGLFQNTLYF.

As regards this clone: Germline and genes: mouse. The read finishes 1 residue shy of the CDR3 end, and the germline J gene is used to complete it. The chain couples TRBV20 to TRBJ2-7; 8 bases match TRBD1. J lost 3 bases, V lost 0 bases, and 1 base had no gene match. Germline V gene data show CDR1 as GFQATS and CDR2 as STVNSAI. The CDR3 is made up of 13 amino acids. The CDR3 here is CGARDRGLYEQYF. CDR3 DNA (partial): TGTGGTGCTAGGGACAGGGGGCTCTATGAACAGTAC.

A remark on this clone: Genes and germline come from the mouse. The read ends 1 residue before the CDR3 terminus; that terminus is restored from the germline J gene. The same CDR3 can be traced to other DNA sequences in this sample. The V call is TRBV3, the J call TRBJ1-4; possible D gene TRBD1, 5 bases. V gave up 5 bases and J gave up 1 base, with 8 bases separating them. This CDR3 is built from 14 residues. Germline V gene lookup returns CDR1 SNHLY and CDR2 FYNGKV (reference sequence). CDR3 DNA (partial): TGTGCCAGCAGCCCGGACAATTCCAACGAAAGATTATTT. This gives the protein CASSPDNSNERLF. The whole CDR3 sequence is CASSPDNSNERLFF.

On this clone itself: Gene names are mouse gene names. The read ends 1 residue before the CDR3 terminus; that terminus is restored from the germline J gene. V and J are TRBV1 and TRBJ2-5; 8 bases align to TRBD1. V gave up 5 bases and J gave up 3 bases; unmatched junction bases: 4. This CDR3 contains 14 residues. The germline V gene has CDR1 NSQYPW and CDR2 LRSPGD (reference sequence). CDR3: CTCSPRQGQDTQYF. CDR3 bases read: TGCACCTGCAGTCCACGACAGGGGCAAGACACCCAGTAC.

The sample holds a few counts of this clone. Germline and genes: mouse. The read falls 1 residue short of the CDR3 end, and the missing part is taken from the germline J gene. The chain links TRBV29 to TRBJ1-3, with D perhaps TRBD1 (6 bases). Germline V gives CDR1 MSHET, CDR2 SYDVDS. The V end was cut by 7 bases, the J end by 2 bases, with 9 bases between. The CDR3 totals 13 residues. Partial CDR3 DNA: TGTGCTAGCACCGGGACACCTGGAAATACGCTCTAT. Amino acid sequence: CASTGTPGNTLY. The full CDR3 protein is CASTGTPGNTLYF.

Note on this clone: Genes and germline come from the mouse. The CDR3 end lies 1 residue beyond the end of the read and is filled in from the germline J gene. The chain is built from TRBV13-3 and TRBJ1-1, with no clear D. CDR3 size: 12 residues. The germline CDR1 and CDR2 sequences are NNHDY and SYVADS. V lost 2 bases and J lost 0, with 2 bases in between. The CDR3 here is CASSEANTEVFF. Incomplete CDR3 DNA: TGTGCCAGCAGTGAGGCAAACACAGAAGTCTTC.

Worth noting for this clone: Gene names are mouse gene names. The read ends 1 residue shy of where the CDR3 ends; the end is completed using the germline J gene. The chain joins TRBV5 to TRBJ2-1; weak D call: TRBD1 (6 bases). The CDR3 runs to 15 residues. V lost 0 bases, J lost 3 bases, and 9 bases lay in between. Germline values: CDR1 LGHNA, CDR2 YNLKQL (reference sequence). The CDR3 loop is CASSQDRGVYAEQFF. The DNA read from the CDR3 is TGTGCCAGCAGCCAAGACAGGGGCGTCTATGCTGAGCAGTTC.

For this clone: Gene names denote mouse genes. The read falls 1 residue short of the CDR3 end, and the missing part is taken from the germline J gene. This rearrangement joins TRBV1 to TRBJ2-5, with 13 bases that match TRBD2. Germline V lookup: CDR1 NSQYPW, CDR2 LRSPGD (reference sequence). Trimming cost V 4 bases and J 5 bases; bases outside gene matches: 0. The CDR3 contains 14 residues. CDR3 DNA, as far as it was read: TGCACCTGCAGTGGGGACTGGGGGGGAGACACCCAGTAC. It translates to CTCSGDWGGDTQY. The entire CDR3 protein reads CTCSGDWGGDTQYF.

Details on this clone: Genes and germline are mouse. The CDR3 reads CASTGENTLYF. Incomplete CDR3 DNA: TGTGCCTCCACTGGGGAAAACACCTTGTAC. The rearrangement links TRBV31 to TRBJ2-4; TRBD2 agrees at 7 bases. With the read ending 1 residue before the CDR3 end, the germline J gene is used to fill in that end. Trimming at V came to 7 bases and at J to 4 bases, leaving 2 bases not matched to a gene. Germline CDR1 is GKSSPN and CDR2 is SITVG. The CDR3 extends over 11 amino acids.

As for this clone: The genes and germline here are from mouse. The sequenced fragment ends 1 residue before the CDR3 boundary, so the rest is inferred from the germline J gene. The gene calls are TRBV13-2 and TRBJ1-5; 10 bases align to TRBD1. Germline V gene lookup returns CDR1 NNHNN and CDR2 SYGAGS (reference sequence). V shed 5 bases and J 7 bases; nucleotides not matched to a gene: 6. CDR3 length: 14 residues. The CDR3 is CASGFGTGAQAPLF. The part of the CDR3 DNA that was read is TGTGCCAGCGGGTTCGGGACAGGGGCGCAGGCTCCGCTT.

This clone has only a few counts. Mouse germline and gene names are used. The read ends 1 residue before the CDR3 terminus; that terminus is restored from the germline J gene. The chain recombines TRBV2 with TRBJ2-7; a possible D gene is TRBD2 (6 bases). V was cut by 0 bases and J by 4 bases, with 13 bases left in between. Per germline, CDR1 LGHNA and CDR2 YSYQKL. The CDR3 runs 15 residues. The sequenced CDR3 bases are TGTGCCAGCAGCCAAGATTGGCGTGGGGGATATGAACAGTAC. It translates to CASSQDWRGGYEQY. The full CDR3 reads CASSQDWRGGYEQYF.

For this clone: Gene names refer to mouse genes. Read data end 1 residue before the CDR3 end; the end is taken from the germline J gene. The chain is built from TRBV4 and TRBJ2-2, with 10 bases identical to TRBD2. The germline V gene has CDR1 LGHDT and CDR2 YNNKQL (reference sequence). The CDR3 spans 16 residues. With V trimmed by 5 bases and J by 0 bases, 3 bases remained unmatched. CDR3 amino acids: CASSRTGGANTGQLYF. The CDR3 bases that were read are TGTGCCAGCAGCCGGACTGGGGGAGCAAACACCGGGCAGCTCTAC. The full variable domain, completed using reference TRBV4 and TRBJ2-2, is ETAVFQTPNYHVTQVGNEVSFNCKQTLGHDTMYWYKQDSKKLLKIMFSYNNKQLIVNETVPRRFSPQSSDKAHLNLRIKSVEPEDSAVYLCASSRTGGANTGQLYFGEGSKLTVL.

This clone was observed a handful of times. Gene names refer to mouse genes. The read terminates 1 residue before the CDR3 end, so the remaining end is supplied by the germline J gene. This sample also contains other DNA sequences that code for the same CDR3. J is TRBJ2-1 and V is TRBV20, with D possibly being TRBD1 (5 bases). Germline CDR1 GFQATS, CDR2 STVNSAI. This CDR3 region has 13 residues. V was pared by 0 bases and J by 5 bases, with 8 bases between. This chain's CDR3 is CGARDPGNAEQFF. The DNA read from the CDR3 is TGTGGTGCTAGGGATCCAGGGAATGCTGAGCAGTTC.

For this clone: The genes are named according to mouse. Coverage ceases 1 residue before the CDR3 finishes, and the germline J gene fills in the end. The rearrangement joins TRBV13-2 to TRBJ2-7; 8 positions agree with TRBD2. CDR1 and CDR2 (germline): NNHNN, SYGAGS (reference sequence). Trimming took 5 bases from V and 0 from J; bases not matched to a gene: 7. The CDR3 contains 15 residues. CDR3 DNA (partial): TGTGCCAGCGGACCTAACTGGGGGAGCTCCTATGAACAGTAC. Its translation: CASGPNWGSSYEQY. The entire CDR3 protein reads CASGPNWGSSYEQYF.

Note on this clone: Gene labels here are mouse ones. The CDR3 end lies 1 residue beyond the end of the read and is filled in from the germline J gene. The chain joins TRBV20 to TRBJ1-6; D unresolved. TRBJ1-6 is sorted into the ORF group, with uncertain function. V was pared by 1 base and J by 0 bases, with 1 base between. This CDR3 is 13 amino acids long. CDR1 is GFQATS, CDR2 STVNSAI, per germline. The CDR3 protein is CGARGSYNSPLYF. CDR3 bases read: TGTGGTGCTAGGGGTTCCTATAATTCGCCCCTCTAC.

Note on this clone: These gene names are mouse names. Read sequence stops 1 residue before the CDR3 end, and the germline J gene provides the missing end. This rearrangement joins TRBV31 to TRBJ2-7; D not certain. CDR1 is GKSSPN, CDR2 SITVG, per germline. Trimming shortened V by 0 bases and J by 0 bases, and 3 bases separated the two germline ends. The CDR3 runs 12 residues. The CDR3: CAWSLDSYEQYF. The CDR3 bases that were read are TGTGCCTGGAGTCTAGACTCCTATGAACAGTAC.

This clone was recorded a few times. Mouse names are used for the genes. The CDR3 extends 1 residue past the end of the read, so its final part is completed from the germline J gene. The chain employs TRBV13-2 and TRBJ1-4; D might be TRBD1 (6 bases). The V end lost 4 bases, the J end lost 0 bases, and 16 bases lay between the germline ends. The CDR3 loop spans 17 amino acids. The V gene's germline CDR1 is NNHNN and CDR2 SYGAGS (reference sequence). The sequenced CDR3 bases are TGTGCCAGCGGTTCCCACCTTGGACAGTTTTCCAACGAAAGATTATTT. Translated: CASGSHLGQFSNERLF. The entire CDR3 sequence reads CASGSHLGQFSNERLFF.

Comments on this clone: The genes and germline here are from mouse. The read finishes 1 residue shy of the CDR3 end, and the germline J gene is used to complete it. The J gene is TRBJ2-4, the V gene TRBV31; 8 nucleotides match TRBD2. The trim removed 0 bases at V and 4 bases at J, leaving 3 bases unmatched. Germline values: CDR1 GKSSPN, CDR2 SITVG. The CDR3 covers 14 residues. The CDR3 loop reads CAWSLAWGENTLYF. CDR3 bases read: TGTGCCTGGAGTCTAGCCTGGGGGGAAAACACCTTGTAC. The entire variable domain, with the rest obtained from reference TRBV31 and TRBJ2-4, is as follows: AQTIHQWPVAEIKAVGSPLSLGCTIKGKSSPNLYWYWQATGGTLQQLFYSITVGQVESVVQLNLSASRPKDDQFILSTEKLLLSHSGFYLCAWSLAWGENTLYFGAGTRLSVL.

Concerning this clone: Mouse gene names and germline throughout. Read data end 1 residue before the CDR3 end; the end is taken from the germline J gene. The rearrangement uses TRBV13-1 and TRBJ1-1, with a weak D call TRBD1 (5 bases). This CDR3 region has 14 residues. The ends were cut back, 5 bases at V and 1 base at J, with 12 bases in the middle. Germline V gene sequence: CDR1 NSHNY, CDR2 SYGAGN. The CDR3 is CASSPNRKNTEVFF. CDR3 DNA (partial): TGTGCCAGCAGCCCCAACAGGAAAAACACAGAAGTCTTC.

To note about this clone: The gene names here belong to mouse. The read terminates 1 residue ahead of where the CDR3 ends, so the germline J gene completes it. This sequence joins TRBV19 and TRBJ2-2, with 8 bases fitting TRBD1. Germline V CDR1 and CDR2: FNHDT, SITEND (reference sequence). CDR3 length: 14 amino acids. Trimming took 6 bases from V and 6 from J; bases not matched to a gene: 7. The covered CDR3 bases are TGTGCCAGCACCCAGGGGGCGCTAGCCGGGCAGCTCTAC. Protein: CASTQGALAGQLY. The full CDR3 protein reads CASTQGALAGQLYF.

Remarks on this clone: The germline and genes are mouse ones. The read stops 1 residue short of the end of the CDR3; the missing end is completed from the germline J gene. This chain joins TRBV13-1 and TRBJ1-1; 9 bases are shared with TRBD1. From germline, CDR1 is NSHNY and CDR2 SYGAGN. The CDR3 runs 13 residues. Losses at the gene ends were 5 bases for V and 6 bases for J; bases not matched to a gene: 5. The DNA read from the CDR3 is TGTGCCAGCAGGGAGGACAGGGGTGCAGAAGTCTTC. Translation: CASREDRGAEVF. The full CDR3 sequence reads CASREDRGAEVFF.

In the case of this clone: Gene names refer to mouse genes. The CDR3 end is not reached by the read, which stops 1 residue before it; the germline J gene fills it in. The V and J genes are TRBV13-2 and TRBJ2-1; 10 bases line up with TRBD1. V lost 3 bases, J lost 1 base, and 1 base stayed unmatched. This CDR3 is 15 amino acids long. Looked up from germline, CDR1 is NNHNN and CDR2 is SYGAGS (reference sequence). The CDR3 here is CASGGGQGNYAEQFF. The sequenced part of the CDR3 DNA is TGTGCCAGCGGTGGGGGACAGGGGAACTATGCTGAGCAGTTC.

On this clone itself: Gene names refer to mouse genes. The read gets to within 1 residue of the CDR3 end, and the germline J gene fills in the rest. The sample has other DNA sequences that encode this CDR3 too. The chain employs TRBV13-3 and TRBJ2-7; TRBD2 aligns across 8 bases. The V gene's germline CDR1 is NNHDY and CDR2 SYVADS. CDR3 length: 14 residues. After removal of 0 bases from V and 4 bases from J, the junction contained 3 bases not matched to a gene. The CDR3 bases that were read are TGTGCCAGCAGTGATGGGGGGGGGCCATATGAACAGTAC. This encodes CASSDGGGPYEQY. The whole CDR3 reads CASSDGGGPYEQYF.

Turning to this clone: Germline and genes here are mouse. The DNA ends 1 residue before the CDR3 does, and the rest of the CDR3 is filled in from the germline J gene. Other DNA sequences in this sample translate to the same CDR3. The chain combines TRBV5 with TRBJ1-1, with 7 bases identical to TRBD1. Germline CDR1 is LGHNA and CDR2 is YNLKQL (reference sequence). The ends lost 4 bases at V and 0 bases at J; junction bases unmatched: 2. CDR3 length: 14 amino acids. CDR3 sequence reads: CASSPGQSNTEVFF. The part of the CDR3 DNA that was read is TGTGCCAGCAGCCCGGGACAGTCAAACACAGAAGTCTTC.

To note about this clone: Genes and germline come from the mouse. CDR3 loop: CASSLALLGQDTQYF. Partial CDR3 DNA: TGTGCCAGCAGCTTAGCGCTTCTGGGGCAAGACACCCAGTAC. This chain connects TRBV3 to TRBJ2-5; D possibly corresponds to TRBD2 (6 bases). The read halts 1 residue ahead of the CDR3 end, with the missing end drawn from the germline J gene. This CDR3 is 15 amino acids long. V shed 0 bases and J shed 3 bases, with 10 bases lying between them. CDR1 is SNHLY and CDR2 is FYNGKV in the germline V gene (reference sequence).

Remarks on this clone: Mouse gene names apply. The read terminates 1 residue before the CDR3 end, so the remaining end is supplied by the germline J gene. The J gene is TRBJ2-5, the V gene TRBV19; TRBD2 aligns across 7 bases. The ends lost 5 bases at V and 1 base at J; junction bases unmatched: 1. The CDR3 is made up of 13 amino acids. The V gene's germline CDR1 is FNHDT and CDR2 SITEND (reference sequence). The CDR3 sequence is CASSLGDQDTQYF. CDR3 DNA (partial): TGTGCCAGCAGCCTGGGGGACCAAGACACCCAGTAC.

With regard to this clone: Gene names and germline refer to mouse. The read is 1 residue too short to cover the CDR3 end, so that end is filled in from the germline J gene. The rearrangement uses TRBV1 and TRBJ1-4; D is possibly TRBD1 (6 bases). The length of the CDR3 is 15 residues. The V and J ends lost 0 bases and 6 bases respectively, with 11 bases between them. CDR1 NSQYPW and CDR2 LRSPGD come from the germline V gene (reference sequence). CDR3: CTCSADRGGHERLFF. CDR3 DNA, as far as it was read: TGCACCTGCAGTGCAGATAGGGGGGGCCACGAAAGATTATTT. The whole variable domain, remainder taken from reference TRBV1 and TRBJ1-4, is VTLLEQNPRWRLVPRGQAVNLRCILKNSQYPWMSWYQQDLQKQLQWLFTLRSPGDKEVKSLPGADYLATRVTDTELRLQVANMSQGRTLYCTCSADRGGHERLFFGHGTKLSVL.

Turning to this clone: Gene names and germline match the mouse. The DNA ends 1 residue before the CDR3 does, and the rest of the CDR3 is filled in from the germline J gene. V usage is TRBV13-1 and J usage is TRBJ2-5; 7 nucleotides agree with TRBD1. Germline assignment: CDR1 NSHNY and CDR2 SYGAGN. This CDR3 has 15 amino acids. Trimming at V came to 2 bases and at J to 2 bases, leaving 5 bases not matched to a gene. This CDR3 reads CASSDERQGQDTQYF. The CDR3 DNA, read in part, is TGTGCCAGCAGTGACGAAAGACAGGGCCAAGACACCCAGTAC.

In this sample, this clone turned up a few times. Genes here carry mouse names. CDR3 protein: CASSYQGAHEQYF. The CDR3 DNA, read in part, is TGTGCCAGCAGCTACCAGGGGGCGCATGAACAGTAC. The chain links TRBV4 to TRBJ2-7; 8 bases match TRBD1. The read gets to within 1 residue of the CDR3 end, and the germline J gene fills in the rest. Germline V gene data show CDR1 as LGHDT and CDR2 as YNNKQL (reference sequence). The CDR3 sequence is 13 residues long. V shed 3 bases and J 5 bases; nucleotides not matched to a gene: 3.